These T cell receptor beta chains were read from a single sample in a study of technical replicates of blood from several donors. Using immunoSEQ multiplex PCR, the repertoire was profiled, and TCRdb retains in-frame clones only, with some absent. Of about 74,000 clones listed, roughly 90% are singletons. Source material: T cells isolated from PBMCs. These receptors were taken from a human donor in good health. CDR3s include the opening cysteine and the closing phenylalanine or tryptophan. Each record gives: V gene, CDR3 length, clone size, D gene, J gene, CDR3 protein, CDR3 DNA. The D gene is left open where the match is weak. Expanded clones get a size class; other rows say once, few or many, or leave the size out.

>TRBV5-1|13|-|-|TRBJ1-1
CASSYPGFPEAFF
TGCGCCAGCAGCTATCCAGGGTTCCCTGAAGCTTTCTTT
>TRBV6-1|14|once|-|TRBJ1-3
CASSDNRAGNTIYF
TGTGCCAGCAGTGATAACAGGGCTGGAAACACCATATATTTT
>TRBV2|14|-|TRBD1|TRBJ1-1
CATSKDRGDTEAFF
TGTGCCACGTCAAAGGACAGGGGGGACACTGAAGCTTTCTTT
>TRBV10-1|14|-|-|TRBJ2-1
CASSRGFSYNEQFF
TGCGCCAGCAGTCGGGGATTCTCCTACAATGAGCAGTTCTTC
>TRBV6-5|16|-|TRBD1|TRBJ2-3
CASSYFGQASTDTQYF
TGTGCCAGCAGTTACTTCGGACAGGCGAGCACAGATACGCAGTATTTT
>TRBV7-8|13|-|-|TRBJ2-1
CASTLRGGNEQFF
TGTGCCAGCACCCTTAGGGGGGGAAATGAGCAGTTCTTC
>TRBV5-4|16|-|TRBD1|TRBJ2-5
CASSRSGTGLGETQYF
TGTGCCAGCAGCAGATCCGGGACAGGGCTAGGAGAGACCCAGTACTTC
>TRBV9|12|-|-|TRBJ1-1
CASSAGFTEAFF
TGTGCCAGCAGCGCAGGGTTCACTGAAGCTTTCTTT
>TRBV2|16|once|-|TRBJ2-7
CASSEDWAFGVHEQYF
TGTGCCAGCAGTGAGGATTGGGCATTCGGCGTCCACGAGCAGTACTTC
>TRBV28|15|-|TRBD1|TRBJ1-5
CASEFWTGVNQPQHF
TGTGCCAGCGAATTTTGGACAGGGGTGAATCAGCCCCAGCATTTT
>TRBV4-1|16|-|TRBD2|TRBJ2-7
CASSQGRLAGDYEQYF
TGCGCCAGCAGCCAAGGCCGACTAGCGGGAGACTACGAGCAGTACTTC
>TRBV2|16|-|-|TRBJ1-2
CASSEAWAINTYGYTF
TGTGCCAGCAGTGAAGCCTGGGCGATTAACACCTATGGCTACACCTTC
>TRBV15|14|-|-|TRBJ2-5
CATSSAGLGETQYF
TGTGCCACCAGCAGCGCAGGGTTAGGGGAGACCCAGTACTTC
>TRBV9|16|-|-|TRBJ1-1
CASSPGFRVVNTEAFF
TGTGCCAGCAGCCCCGGTTTCAGGGTAGTGAACACTGAAGCTTTCTTT
>TRBV4-3|15|-|TRBD1|TRBJ1-4
CASSQLTGNNEKLFF
TGCGCCAGCAGCCAACTGACAGGGAATAACGAAAAACTGTTTTTT
>TRBV7-2|17|-|-|TRBJ1-5
CASSAIGQIYSNQPQHF
TGTGCCAGCAGCGCCATTGGACAGATTTATAGCAATCAGCCCCAGCATTTT
>TRBV27|12|-|-|TRBJ2-1
CASSHSYNEQFF
TGTGCCAGCAGTCACTCCTACAATGAGCAGTTCTTC
>TRBV30|11|-|-|TRBJ2-7
CAWTVGYEQYF
TGTGCCTGGACGGTTGGCTACGAGCAGTACTTC
>TRBV6-5|13|-|-|TRBJ1-1
CASRLTANTEAFF
TGTGCCAGCAGACTTACAGCGAACACTGAAGCTTTCTTT
>TRBV5-1|16|-|TRBD1|TRBJ2-1
CASRMGQKLKFDEQFF
TGCGCCAGCAGGATGGGACAGAAGTTGAAGTTTGATGAGCAGTTCTTC
>TRBV5-4|16|-|TRBD1|TRBJ1-3
CASSLRQGTVGNTIYF
TGTGCCAGCAGCTTAAGACAGGGGACGGTTGGAAACACCATATATTTT
>TRBV7-6|15|-|TRBD1|TRBJ2-7
CASSLVIEDRYEQYF
TGTGCCAGCAGCTTAGTTATCGAGGACAGGTACGAGCAGTACTTC
>TRBV27|14|-|-|TRBJ1-2
CASSFDRRSYGYTF
TGTGCCAGCAGTTTCGACCGACGGAGCTATGGCTACACCTTC
>TRBV7-3|15|-|TRBD1|TRBJ2-3
CASSLGQGAKDTQYF
TGTGCCAGCAGCTTAGGACAGGGGGCGAAAGATACGCAGTATTTT
>TRBV29-1|13|-|-|TRBJ1-2
CSVEDLSGHGYTF
TGCAGCGTTGAAGATCTTTCGGGACACGGCTACACCTTC
>TRBV11-3|15|-|-|TRBJ2-1
CASSLGSPTYNEQFF
TGTGCCAGCAGCTTAGGGTCACCTACCTACAATGAGCAGTTCTTC
>TRBV6-5|13|-|TRBD2|TRBJ2-2
CASKAGVAGELFF
TGTGCCAGCAAAGCGGGAGTCGCCGGGGAGCTGTTTTTT
>TRBV9|15|-|-|TRBJ1-4
CASSVAGGANEKLFF
TGTGCCAGCAGCGTAGCTGGGGGGGCCAATGAAAAACTGTTTTTT
>TRBV5-5|15|-|-|TRBJ2-4
CASSLDRGTKNIQYF
TGTGCCAGCAGCTTGGATAGGGGAACCAAAAACATTCAGTACTTC
>TRBV5-5|14|-|TRBD1|TRBJ2-7
CASSFGTVTYEQYF
TGTGCCAGCAGCTTCGGGACAGTAACCTACGAGCAGTACTTC
>TRBV11-3|15|-|-|TRBJ2-7
CASSLGAAGRYEQYF
TGTGCCAGCAGCTTAGGAGCGGCAGGGAGGTACGAGCAGTACTTC
>TRBV11-2|17|-|TRBD2|TRBJ2-3
CASSLGLSGTSTDTQYF
TGTGCCAGCAGCTTAGGCCTTAGCGGGACTAGCACAGATACGCAGTATTTT
>TRBV6-1|17|-|-|TRBJ2-1
CASSEPPGGTAYNEQFF
TGTGCCAGCAGTGAACCTCCGGGGGGCACCGCATACAATGAGCAGTTCTTC
>TRBV6-6|11|-|-|TRBJ1-3
CASSLGNTIYF
TGTGCCAGCAGCCTTGGAAACACCATATATTTT
>TRBV7-9|12|-|-|TRBJ2-7
CASSSTPYEQYF
TGTGCCAGCAGCTCCACTCCCTACGAGCAGTACTTC
>TRBV11-2|15|-|TRBD2|TRBJ2-1
CASSLVLAAYNEQFF
TGTGCCAGCAGCTTAGTACTAGCGGCCTACAATGAGCAGTTCTTC
>TRBV6-1|13|-|-|TRBJ1-1
CASTMTRGGEAFF
TGTGCCAGCACCATGACGAGGGGGGGCGAAGCTTTCTTT
>TRBV11-2|15|-|-|TRBJ2-5
CASSPQSSHQETQYF
TGTGCCAGCAGCCCACAGAGTAGTCACCAAGAGACCCAGTACTTC
>TRBV6-1|16|-|-|TRBJ2-1
CASSEVRASVHNEQFF
TGTGCCAGCAGTGAAGTGCGTGCTAGCGTTCACAATGAGCAGTTCTTC
>TRBV7-2|14|once|TRBD1|TRBJ1-1
CASSPDYRGSEAFF
TGTGCCAGCAGCCCGGATTACAGGGGTTCTGAAGCTTTCTTT
>TRBV2|12|-|-|TRBJ2-7
CASRGDSYEQYF
TGTGCCAGCAGAGGGGACTCCTACGAGCAGTACTTC
>TRBV7-9|13|-|TRBD2|TRBJ2-5
CASPRGDEETQYF
TGTGCCAGCCCACGGGGGGATGAAGAGACCCAGTACTTC
>TRBV7-9|15|-|-|TRBJ2-6
CASSLTGAGANVLTF
TGTGCCAGCAGCCTTACAGGTGCAGGGGCCAACGTCCTGACTTTC
>TRBV6-5|14|-|-|TRBJ1-3
CASSLGGLGNTIYF
TGTGCCAGCAGTTTGGGGGGGCTCGGAAACACCATATATTTT
>TRBV4-1|15|few|TRBD1|TRBJ1-1
CASSYRQGLNTEAFF
TGCGCCAGCAGCTATCGACAGGGACTGAACACTGAAGCTTTCTTT
>TRBV6-4|13|-|-|TRBJ2-5
CASSRTPQETQYF
TGTGCCAGCAGTCGGACACCACAAGAGACCCAGTACTTC
>TRBV27|16|-|-|TRBJ2-3
CASSFYWADGTDTQYF
TGTGCCAGCAGTTTTTATTGGGCCGATGGCACAGATACGCAGTATTTT
>TRBV19|15|once|-|TRBJ1-4
CASSIDRMTESKLFF
TGTGCCAGTAGTATAGATCGGATGACGGAGTCCAAACTGTTTTTT
>TRBV6-5|13|-|TRBD1|TRBJ1-2
CASSTDRNYGYTF
TGTGCCAGCAGCACGGACAGGAACTATGGCTACACCTTC
>TRBV6-1|18|-|TRBD2|TRBJ2-1
CASSDGGEGLAGEGEQFF
TGTGCCAGCAGTGATGGTGGGGAAGGTCTAGCGGGAGAAGGTGAGCAGTTCTTC
>TRBV19|15|few|-|TRBJ2-1
CASSIWQGTDNEQFF
TGTGCCAGTAGTATTTGGCAGGGGACCGACAATGAGCAGTTCTTC
>TRBV6-4|16|-|TRBD2|TRBJ2-1
CASSDSGLDPYNEQFF
TGTGCCAGCAGTGACTCCGGACTAGACCCCTACAATGAGCAGTTCTTC
>TRBV5-1|16|-|TRBD1|TRBJ1-1
CASSLRDSQMNTEAFF
TGCGCCAGCAGCCTCCGGGACAGCCAAATGAACACTGAAGCTTTCTTT
>TRBV9|17|-|TRBD1|TRBJ1-4
CASSVEGGGTVNEKLFF
TGTGCCAGCAGCGTAGAAGGAGGGGGGACAGTCAACGAAAAACTGTTTTTT
>TRBV18|14|-|-|TRBJ1-5
CASSPPGGNQPQHF
TGTGCCAGCTCACCGCCGGGAGGGAATCAGCCCCAGCATTTT